This TCR beta chain was identified in a study of T cells in Graves' hyperthyroidism and ophthalmopathy. Study details: Sampling of peripheral blood happened at initial diagnosis, prior to any treatment.

As regards this clonotype: Its antigen is still unknown.

Authors of the study amplified TCR beta CDR3 regions from RNA transcripts. TCR CDR3 regions were first amplified by RT-PCR with HTBI primers. TCRdb called the multiplex PCR reads again in MiXCR, with one record for every CDR3 protein. Counted here are more than 450,000 distinct CDR3 sequences, just under 20% occurring once; the ten biggest clones make up about 45%. Study results and caveats: In blood, most of the thyroid clonotypes expanded above 0.001 were also present.

Those patients with uncontrolled infection, other autoimmune disease, pregnancy or lactation were excluded. The V and J ends lost 0 bases and 2 bases, in that order; junction bases with no gene match: 8. This CDR3 region has 18 residues. CDR1 and CDR2 (germline): MGHRA, YSYEKL. The chain couples TRBV4-1 to TRBJ2-3, with TRBD2 matching 10 bases. This TCR derives from a man between 35 and 55 years old with Graves' ophthalmopathy. Sample: blood. The CDR3 coding sequence is TGCGCCAGCAGCCAAGAGGCCGGCGGGACTAGCGACACAGATACGCAGTATTTT. It specifies CASSQEAGGTSDTDTQYF.